The rows below give T cell receptor beta chains drawn from one sample of a study of blood T cells in healthy people across ages. TCRdb re-derived calls from the 5' RACE reads in MiXCR, one entry per CDR3 protein. The sample lists about 620,000 distinct CDR3 sequences, about 50% occurring once. The sequenced material came from blood. These receptors came from a woman older than 75 in good health. Both conserved end residues are part of each CDR3. A D gene is named only where the DNA matches it firmly. Size is omitted from some rows. Given values are once, few, many or a class for expanded clones.

clone_size,j_call,d_call,v_call,cdr3_nt,cdr3_aa
NA,TRBJ1-2,NA,TRBV5-1,TGCGCCAGCAGAGAGGCCCATGGCTACACCTTC,CASREAHGYTF
few,TRBJ2-2,TRBD2,TRBV27,TGTGCCAGCAGACTACTAGCGGCGAACACCGGGGAGCTGTTTTTT,CASRLLAANTGELFF
NA,TRBJ2-5,TRBD2,TRBV20-1,TGCAGTGCTAGAAGAGCGGGAGCGCAACAAGAGACCCAGTACTTC,CSARRAGAQQETQYF
few,TRBJ2-7,NA,TRBV4-2,TGTGCCAGCAGCCAAGGCAGCTACAAGCAGTACTTC,CASSQGSYKQYF
NA,TRBJ2-5,NA,TRBV2,TGTGCCAGCAGTCCCGAGGTCCGGTACAATGAGCAGTACTTC,CASSPEVRYNEQYF
many,TRBJ1-1,NA,TRBV28,TGTGCCAGCCCTGGGGAGGGAGAGGGCACTGAAGCTTTCTTT,CASPGEGEGTEAFF
many,TRBJ2-7,NA,TRBV5-1,TGCGCCAGCAGCTTGGCCCCAGGATACGAGCAGTACTTC,CASSLAPGYEQYF
few,TRBJ2-3,TRBD2,TRBV20-1,TGCAGTGCTCCCCGGACTAGCGGGGCGGCAGATACGCAGTATTTT,CSAPRTSGAADTQYF
NA,TRBJ1-1,NA,TRBV25-1,TGTGCCAGCAGGGGGCCGGTAGTGAAAGCTTTCTTT,CASRGPVVKAFF
few,TRBJ2-5,NA,TRBV13,TGTGCCAGCAGCCTCCTTGCGAGTTCGGACCAGTACTTC,CASSLLASSDQYF
NA,TRBJ1-6,NA,TRBV20-1,TGCAGTGCAATTATTTCGGGACTGAATAATTCACCCCTCCACTTT,CSAIISGLNNSPLHF
NA,TRBJ2-2,TRBD2,TRBV20-1,TGCAGTGCTAGTAAGACTAGCGGCACCGGGGAGCTGTTTTTT,CSASKTSGTGELFF
NA,TRBJ2-7,TRBD2,TRBV12-3/TRBV12-4,TGTGCCAGCAGTTTCGTCGCTAGCGGGAAAACCTACGAGCAGTACTTC,CASSFVASGKTYEQYF
NA,TRBJ1-6,NA,TRBV2,TGTGCCAGCAGTGAAAGGCGGGGAAGGGCCTATAATTCACCCCTCCACTTT,CASSERRGRAYNSPLHF